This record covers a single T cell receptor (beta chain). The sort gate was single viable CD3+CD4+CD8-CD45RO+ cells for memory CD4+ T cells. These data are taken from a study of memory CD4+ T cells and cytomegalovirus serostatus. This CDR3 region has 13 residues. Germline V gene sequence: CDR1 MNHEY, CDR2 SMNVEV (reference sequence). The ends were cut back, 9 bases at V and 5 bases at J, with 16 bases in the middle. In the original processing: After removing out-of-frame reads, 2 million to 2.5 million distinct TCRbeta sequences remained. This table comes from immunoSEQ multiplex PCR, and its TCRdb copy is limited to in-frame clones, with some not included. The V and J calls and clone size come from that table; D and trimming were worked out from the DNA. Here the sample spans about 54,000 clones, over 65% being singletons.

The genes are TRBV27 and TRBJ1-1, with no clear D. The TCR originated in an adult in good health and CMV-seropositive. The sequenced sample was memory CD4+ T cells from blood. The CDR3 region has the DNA TGTGCCAGTAGACGGTCGGGTGATACTGAAGCTTTCTTT. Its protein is CASRRSGDTEAFF.